This T cell receptor beta chain came from a study of T cells in Graves' hyperthyroidism and ophthalmopathy (dated by TCRdb to the late 2010s). Broadly, across the study: To identify TCR V-J signatures that set the groups apart, the researchers used a discovery cohort of about a hundred patients, made up of about 44 with Graves' ophthalmopathy and about 60 with stable Graves' hyperthyroidism. Whether ophthalmopathy could be predicted prospectively was tested in an independent validation cohort made up of approximately 19 hyperthyroidism patients plus 17 patients who later progressed to ophthalmopathy. The 85 to 100 discovery patients were randomly split 7:3 into training and test sets. In roughly six Graves' hyperthyroidism patients, the study also compared T-cell repertoires from thyroid tissue with T-cell repertoires from blood. After sampling, hyperthyroidism patients received methimazole starting at 30 mg daily, and ophthalmopathy patients received high-dose intravenous methylprednisolone. The paper describes TCR Vbeta CDR3 sequencing of roughly 130 peripheral blood samples, made up of roughly 40 ophthalmopathy patients, more than 70 hyperthyroidism patients and about 17 progressor patients. Points the paper makes about the study in general: Blood samples also contained most of the expanded thyroid clonotypes (frequency above 0.001), which suggests that blood repertoires may reflect thyroid immune responses. No statistical method was used to fix the sample size in advance, and group allocation was not hidden from the investigators. In validation, the model predicted progression to ophthalmopathy a median of approximately 6.3 months before onset, with approximately 71% sensitivity and roughly 72% specificity. A 13 V-J signature model separated ophthalmopathy from stable hyperthyroidism, with around 91% sensitivity and 81.08% specificity in cross-validation and 80%/75% in testing.

Amplification of TCR beta CDR3 regions was carried out from RNA transcripts. For the first round of RT-PCR on the TCR CDR3, the HTBI primer set was used together with the Qiagen OneStep RT-PCR kit. The libraries were constructed in a second round of multiplex PCR and then size-selected and purified. Paired-end sequencing of the libraries was performed with 100 bp reads on an Illumina HiSeq2000. On the study's bioinformatics: SOAPnuke was used to process the raw data, with reads discarded if the reads contained adapters or uncalled bases, had a mean Phred below 15, or lacked an exact constant-primer or identifier match. High-quality paired reads were merged using COPE v1.2.5, and each unique nucleotide sequence was defined as a clonotype. MiTCR v1.1 was used to align the clonotypes against IMGT TRBV, TRBD and TRBJ reference segments. Only V-J combinations with frequency above 0.0001, covering 98% to 99.2% of repertoires, were analysed. The TCS score was defined as F50 (clonal expansion) divided by E x V (chaos), with BLOSUM62-based TCRdist calculated between CDR3 peptides within each V-J. Welch's t-statistics and random forest reduced roughly 500 V-J features to around 14, which were used in a naive Bayes classifier (R e1071). The similarity between thyroid and blood repertoires was quantified using the Morisita-Horn index. The raw public reads went through TCRdb reprocessing: fastp at Q25, MiXCR clone calling, in-frame beta chains kept. Every CDR3 protein is listed once, alongside the most common genes and DNA of its rows. Here the V and J calls rest on TCRdb's processing, not on the authors' analysis. The sample table shows around 580,000 distinct CDR3 sequences, and around 42% are seen once. Approximately 8.4% of the sample lies in the top ten.

From a lookup of the germline V gene, CDR1 and CDR2 are SGHVS and FQNEAQ. From the cysteine through the phenylalanine, the CDR3 covers 15 amino acids. Only CDR3 DNA remains: 45 bases, in frame from the first base. The V and J ends are trimmed by 5 bases and 2 bases, leaving 14 bases between them. With regard to this clonotype: The clone's antigen remains unknown. It has no much larger one-base neighbor in the sample; base qualities were not kept.

Stable Graves' hyperthyroidism was defined as no progression to ophthalmopathy during 18 months of follow-up. Hyperthyroidism patients were newly diagnosed, with disease duration under 2 months, and aged 18 to 65 years. The study excluded patients with uncontrolled infections, other autoimmune diseases, pregnancy or lactation. Diagnoses were based on clinical symptoms, serum thyroxine and TRAb, thyroid ultrasound and orbital computed tomography. Total RNA was extracted using Trizol reagent, and RNA quality was assessed on an Agilent 2100 Bioanalyzer. The TCR was taken from a woman between 18 and 30 years old with Graves' hyperthyroidism. The sample taken for sequencing was peripheral blood or thyroid tissue (not recorded which). The sequence is built from TRBV7-8 and TRBJ2-3; too little of a D gene remains to name it. The CDR3 reads CASSHSLRPTDTQYF. DNA sequence: TGTGCCAGCAGCCATTCCCTAAGACCCACAGATACGCAGTATTTT.